This T cell receptor (beta chain) was profiled in a study of identical twins. This clonotype was counted between two and nine times. Antigen unknown. Germline V gene data show CDR1 as MNHEY and CDR2 as SMNVEV (reference sequence). The V gene end was trimmed by 6 bases and the J gene end by 5 bases; junction bases not matched to a gene: 12. CDR3 length: 16 amino acids. TCRdb processed the 5' RACE reads anew with MiXCR; each CDR3 protein has one entry. The sample has under 300,000 distinct CDR3 sequences, around 6.5% seen once. General study points: Models underpredicted monozygotic twin sharing of out-of-frame TCR alpha.

These data also formed part of another study, on T cells expressing NK-cell markers.

The specimen sequenced was CD8+ T cells sorted from blood. The TCR was taken from a woman aged 18-29 years in good health. This chain links TRBV27 with TRBJ2-2; 7 nucleotides agree with TRBD2. As DNA, the CDR3 is TGTGCCAGCAGCCACCCTCGCGGGAGTGCTACCGGGGAGCTGTTTTTT. It yields the protein CASSHPRGSATGELFF.